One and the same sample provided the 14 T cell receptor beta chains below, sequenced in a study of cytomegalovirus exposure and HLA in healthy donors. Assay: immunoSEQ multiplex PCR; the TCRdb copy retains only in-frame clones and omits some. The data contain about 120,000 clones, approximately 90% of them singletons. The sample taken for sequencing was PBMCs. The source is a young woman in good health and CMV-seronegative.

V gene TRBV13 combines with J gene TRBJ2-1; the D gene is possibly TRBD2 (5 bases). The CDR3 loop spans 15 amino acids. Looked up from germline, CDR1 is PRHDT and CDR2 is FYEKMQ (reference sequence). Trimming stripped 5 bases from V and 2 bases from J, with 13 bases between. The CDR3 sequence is CASSPPAETYNEQFF. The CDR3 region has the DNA TGTGCCAGCAGCCCTCCAGCGGAAACCTACAATGAGCAGTTCTTC. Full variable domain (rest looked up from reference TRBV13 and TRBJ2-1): AAGVIQSPRHLIKEKRETATLKCYPIPRHDTVYWYQQGPGQDPQFLISFYEKMQSDKGSIPDRFSAQQFSDYHSELNMSSLELGDSALYFCASSPPAETYNEQFFGPGTRLTVL.

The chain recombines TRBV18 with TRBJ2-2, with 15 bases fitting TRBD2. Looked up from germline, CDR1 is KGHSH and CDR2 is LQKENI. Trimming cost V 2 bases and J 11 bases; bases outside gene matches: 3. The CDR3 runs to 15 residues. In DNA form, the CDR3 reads TGTGCCAGCTCACCAGGACTAGCGGGAGGGTCCGAGCTGTTTTTT. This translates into CASSPGLAGGSELFF.

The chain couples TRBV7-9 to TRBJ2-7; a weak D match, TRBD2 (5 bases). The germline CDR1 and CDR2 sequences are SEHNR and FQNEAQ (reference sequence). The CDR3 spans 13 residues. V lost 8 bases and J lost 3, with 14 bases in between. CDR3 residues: CASERESNYEQYF. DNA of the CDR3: TGTGCCAGCGAAAGGGAGAGCAACTACGAGCAGTACTTC.

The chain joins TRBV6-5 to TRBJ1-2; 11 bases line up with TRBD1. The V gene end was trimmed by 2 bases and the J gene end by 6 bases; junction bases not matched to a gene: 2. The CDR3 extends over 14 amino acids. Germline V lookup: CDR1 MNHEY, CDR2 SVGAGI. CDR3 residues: CASSYGTGGNGYTF. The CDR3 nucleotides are TGTGCCAGCAGTTACGGGACAGGGGGAAATGGCTACACCTTC.

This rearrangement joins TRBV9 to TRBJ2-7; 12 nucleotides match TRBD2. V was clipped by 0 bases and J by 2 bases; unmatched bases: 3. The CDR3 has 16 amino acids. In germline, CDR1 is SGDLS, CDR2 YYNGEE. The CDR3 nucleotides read TGTGCCAGCAGCGTAGCCGCTAGCGGGGGGGCCTACGAGCAGTACTTC. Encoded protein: CASSVAASGGAYEQYF.

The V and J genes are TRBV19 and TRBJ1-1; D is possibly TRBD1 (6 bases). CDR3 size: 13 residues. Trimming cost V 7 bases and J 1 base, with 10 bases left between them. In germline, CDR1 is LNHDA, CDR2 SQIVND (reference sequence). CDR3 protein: CASKRGQNTEAFF. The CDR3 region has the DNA TGTGCCAGTAAAAGGGGACAGAACACTGAAGCTTTCTTT.

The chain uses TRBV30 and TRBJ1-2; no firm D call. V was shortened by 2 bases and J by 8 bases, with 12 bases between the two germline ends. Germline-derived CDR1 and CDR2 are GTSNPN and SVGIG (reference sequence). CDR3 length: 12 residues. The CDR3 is CAWSWLLGGYTF. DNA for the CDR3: TGTGCCTGGAGTTGGCTTCTAGGCGGCTACACCTTC.

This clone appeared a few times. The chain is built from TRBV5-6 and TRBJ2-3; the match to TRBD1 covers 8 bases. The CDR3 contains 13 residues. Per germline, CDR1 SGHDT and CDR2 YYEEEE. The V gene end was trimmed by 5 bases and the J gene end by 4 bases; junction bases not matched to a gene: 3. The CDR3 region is CASRKDRADTQYF. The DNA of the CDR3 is TGTGCCAGCAGAAAGGACAGGGCAGATACGCAGTATTTT.

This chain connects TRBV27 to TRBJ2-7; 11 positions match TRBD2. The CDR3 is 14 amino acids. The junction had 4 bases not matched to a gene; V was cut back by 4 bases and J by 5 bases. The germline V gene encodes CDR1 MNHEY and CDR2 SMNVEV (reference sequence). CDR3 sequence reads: CASSYTSGSNEQYF. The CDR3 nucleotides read TGTGCCAGCAGTTATACTAGCGGGAGTAACGAGCAGTACTTC.

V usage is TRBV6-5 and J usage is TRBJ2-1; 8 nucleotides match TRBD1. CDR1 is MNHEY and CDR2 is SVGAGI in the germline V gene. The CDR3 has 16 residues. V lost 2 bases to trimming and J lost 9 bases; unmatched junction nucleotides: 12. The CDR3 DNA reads TGTGCCAGCAGTTACGGCGGGACAGGCTTAGGTGGTGAGCAGTTCTTC. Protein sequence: CASSYGGTGLGGEQFF.

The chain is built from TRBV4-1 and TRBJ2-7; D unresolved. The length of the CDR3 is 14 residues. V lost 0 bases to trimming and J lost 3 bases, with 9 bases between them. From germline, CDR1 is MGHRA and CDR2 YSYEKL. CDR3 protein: CASSQDPTLYEQYF. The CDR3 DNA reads TGCGCCAGCAGCCAAGACCCTACCCTCTACGAGCAGTACTTC.

The DNA of the CDR3 is TGTGCCAGCAGTGAAACGGGGGGGCTCTCCTACAATGAGCAGTTCTTC. Encoded protein: CASSETGGLSYNEQFF. V is TRBV2 and J is TRBJ2-1, with 8 bases matching TRBD2. The V gene's germline CDR1 is SNHLY and CDR2 FYNNEI. CDR3 length: 16 residues. V shed 2 bases, J shed 0 bases, and the junction held 3 bases outside the gene matches.

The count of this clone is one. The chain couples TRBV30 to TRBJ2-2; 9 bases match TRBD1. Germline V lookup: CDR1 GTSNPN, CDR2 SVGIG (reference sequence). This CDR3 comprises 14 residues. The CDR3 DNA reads TGTGCATCTAACAGGGGGCCTCACACCGGGGAGCTGTTTTTT. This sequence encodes CASNRGPHTGELFF.

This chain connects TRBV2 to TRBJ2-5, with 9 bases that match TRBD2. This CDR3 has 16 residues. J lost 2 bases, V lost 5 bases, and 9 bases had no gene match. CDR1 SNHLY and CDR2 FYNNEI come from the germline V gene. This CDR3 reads CASSFQRGEIQETQYF. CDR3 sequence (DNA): TGTGCCAGCAGTTTCCAGCGGGGGGAGATACAAGAGACCCAGTACTTC.